This T cell receptor (beta chain) was identified during a study of T cells in pancreatic ductal adenocarcinoma. This clone showed up just once. Its target is not known. Repertoires were generated with immunoSEQ multiplex PCR, while TCRdb's copy carries only in-frame clones and drops some. Of tens of thousands of clones in the sample, approximately 94% were seen once. Study results and limitations: The resected pancreatic cancer cohort was biased toward the minority with early-stage disease. Blood clonality (about 0.069) did not differ significantly from tumor (about 0.11).

The selected patients with pancreatic ductal adenocarcinoma had surgery but no neoadjuvant therapy. CDR3 length equals 15 residues. The J segment lost 3 bases and the V segment lost 4 bases, leaving 8 bases of the junction unmatched. In germline, CDR1 is LGHNA, CDR2 YNFKEQ. The sequencing sample was made of PBMCs. This receptor was obtained from a human donor with pancreatic ductal adenocarcinoma. V gene TRBV4-2 combines with J gene TRBJ1-2; 7 nucleotides align to TRBD1. CDR3 bases: TGTGCCAGCAGCCGATCAGACAGGGCCTACTATGGCTACACCTTC. Protein sequence: CASSRSDRAYYGYTF.